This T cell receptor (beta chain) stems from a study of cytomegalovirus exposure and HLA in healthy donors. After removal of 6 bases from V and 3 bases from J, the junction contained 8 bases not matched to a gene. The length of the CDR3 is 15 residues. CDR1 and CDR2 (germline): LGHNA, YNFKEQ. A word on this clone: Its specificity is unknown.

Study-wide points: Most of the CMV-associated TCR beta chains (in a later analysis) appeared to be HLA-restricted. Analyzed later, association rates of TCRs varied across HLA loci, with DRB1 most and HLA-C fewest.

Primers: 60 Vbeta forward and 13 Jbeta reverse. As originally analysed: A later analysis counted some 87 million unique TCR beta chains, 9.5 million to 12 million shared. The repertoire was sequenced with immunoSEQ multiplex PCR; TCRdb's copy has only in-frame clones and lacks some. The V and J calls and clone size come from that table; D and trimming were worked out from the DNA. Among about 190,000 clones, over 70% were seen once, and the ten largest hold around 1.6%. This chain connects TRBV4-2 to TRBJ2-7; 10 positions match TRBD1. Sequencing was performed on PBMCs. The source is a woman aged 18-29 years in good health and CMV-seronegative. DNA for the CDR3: TGTGCCAGCAGTCAAAGCCGGGACAGGGGCTACGAGCAGTACTTC. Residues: CASSQSRDRGYEQYF.